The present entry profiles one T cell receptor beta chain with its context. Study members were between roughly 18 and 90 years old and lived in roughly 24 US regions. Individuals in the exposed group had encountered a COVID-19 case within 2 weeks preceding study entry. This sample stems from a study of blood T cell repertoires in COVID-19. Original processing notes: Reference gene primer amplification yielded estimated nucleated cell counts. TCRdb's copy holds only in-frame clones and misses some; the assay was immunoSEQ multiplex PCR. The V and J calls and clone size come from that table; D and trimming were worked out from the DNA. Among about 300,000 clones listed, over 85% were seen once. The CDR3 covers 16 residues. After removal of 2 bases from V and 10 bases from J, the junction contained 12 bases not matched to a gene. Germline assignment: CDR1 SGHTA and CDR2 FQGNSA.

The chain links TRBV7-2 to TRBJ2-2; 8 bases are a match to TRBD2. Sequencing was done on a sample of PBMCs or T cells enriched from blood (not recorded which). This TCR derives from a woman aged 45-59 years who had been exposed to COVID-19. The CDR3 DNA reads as TGTGCCAGCAGCTTATCGTTTACTAGCGGAAATCCGGAGCTGTTTTTT. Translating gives CASSLSFTSGNPELFF.